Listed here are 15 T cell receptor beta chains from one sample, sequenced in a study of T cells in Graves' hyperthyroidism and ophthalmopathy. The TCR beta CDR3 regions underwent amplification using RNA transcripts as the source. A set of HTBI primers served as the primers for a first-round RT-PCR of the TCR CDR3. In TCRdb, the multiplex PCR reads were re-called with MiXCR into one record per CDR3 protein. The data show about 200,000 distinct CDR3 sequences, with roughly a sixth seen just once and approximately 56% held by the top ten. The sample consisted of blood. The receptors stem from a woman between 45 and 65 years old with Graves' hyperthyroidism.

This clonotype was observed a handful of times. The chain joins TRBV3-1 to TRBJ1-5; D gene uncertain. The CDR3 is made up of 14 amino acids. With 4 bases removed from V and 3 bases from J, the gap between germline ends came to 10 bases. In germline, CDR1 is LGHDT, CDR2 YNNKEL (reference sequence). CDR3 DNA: TGTGCCAGCAGCCTCAACTCAAACAATCAGCCCCAGCATTTT. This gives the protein CASSLNSNNQPQHF.

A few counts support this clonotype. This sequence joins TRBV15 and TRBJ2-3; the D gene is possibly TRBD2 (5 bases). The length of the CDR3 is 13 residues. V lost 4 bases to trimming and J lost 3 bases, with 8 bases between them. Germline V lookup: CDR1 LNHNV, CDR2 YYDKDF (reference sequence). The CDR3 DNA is TGTGCCACCAGCAACAGCGGAACAGATACGCAGTATTTT. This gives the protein CATSNSGTDTQYF.

The CDR3, as DNA: TGTGCCAGCAGCGTCCTCCCCCCCCCGGAACAGTTCTCTGGAAACACCATATATTTT. This codes for CASSVLPPPEQFSGNTIYF. V usage is TRBV9 and J usage is TRBJ1-3; D not resolved. Germline assignment: CDR1 SGDLS and CDR2 YYNGEE. V lost 2 bases to trimming and J lost 0 bases, with 21 bases between them. The CDR3 totals 19 residues.

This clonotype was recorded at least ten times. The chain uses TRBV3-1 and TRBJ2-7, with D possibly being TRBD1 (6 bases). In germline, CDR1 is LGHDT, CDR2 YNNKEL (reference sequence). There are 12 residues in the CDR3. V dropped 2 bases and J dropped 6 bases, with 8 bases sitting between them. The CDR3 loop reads CASSQTGSEQYF. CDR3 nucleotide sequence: TGTGCCAGCAGCCAAACAGGGAGCGAGCAGTACTTC.

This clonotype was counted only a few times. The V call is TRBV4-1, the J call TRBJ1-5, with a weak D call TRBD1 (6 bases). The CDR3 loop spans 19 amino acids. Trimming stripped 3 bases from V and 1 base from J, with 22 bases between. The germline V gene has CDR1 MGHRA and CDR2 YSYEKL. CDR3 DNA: TGCGCCAGCAGCCATAGCCCGGAAATTCTGGGACAAAGCAATCAGCCCCAGCATTTT. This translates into CASSHSPEILGQSNQPQHF.

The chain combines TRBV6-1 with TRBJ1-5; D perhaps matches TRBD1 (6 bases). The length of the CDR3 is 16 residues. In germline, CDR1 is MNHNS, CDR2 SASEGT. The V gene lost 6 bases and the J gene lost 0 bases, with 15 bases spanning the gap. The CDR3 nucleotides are TGTGCCAGCAGGAAGAACCGGGACACTAGCAATCAGCCCCAGCATTTT. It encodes CASRKNRDTSNQPQHF.

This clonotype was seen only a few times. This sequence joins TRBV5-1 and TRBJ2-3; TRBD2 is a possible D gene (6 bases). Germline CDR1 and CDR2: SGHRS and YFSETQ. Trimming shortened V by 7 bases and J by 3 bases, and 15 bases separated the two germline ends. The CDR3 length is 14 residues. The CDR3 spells CASAAGSKTDTQYF. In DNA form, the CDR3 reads TGCGCCAGCGCTGCGGGAAGCAAAACAGATACGCAGTATTTT.

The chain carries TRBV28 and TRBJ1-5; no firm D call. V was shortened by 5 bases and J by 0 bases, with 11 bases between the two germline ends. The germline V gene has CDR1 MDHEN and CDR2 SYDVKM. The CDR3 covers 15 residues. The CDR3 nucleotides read TGTGCCAGCAGTCTTCTAGGAAATAGCAATCAGCCCCAGCATTTT. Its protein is CASSLLGNSNQPQHF.

In nucleotides, the CDR3 is TGTGCCAGCACCGGTAGTGACGGTGAAAAACTGTTTTTT. This gives the protein CASTGSDGEKLFF. V gene TRBV5-6 combines with J gene TRBJ1-4, with D hard to call. CDR1 is SGHDT, CDR2 YYEEEE, per germline. CDR3 length: 13 amino acids. V was pared by 6 bases and J by 7 bases, with 13 bases between.

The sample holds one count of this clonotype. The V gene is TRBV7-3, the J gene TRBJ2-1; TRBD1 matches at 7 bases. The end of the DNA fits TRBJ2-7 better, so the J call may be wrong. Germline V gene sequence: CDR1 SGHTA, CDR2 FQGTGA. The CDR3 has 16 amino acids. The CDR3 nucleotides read TGTGCCAGTAGACCAACAGGGGTGGTCCCCTACAATGAGCAGTACTTC. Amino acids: CASRPTGVVPYNEQYF.

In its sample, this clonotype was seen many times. The CDR3 bases are TGTGCCAGCAGCTTATGGGCTAGCGGGAGTACAGATACGCAGTATTTT. Its protein product is CASSLWASGSTDTQYF. The chain combines TRBV7-8 with TRBJ2-3; 10 bases map to TRBD2. Germline assignment: CDR1 SGHVS and CDR2 FQNEAQ. There are 16 residues in the CDR3. Germline trimming cut 2 bases from V and 3 bases from J; bases unmatched to any gene: 5.

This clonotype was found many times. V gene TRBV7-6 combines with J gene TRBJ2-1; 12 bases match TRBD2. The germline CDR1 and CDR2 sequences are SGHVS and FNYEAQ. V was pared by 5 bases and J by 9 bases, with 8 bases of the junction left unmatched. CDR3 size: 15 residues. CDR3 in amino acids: CASSLLTSGRSEQFF. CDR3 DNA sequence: TGTGCCAGCAGCCTACTCACTAGCGGGAGGTCTGAGCAGTTCTTC.

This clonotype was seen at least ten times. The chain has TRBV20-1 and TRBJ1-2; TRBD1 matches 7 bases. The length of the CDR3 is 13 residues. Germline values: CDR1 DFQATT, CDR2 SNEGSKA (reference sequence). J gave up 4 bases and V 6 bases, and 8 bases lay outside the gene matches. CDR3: CSAPDRERYGYTF. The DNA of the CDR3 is TGCAGTGCCCCTGACAGGGAGCGCTATGGCTACACCTTC.

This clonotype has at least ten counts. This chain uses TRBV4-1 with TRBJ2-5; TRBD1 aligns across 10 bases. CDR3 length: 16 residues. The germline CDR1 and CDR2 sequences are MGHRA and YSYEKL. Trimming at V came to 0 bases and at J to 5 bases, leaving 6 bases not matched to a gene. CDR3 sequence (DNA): TGCGCCAGCAGCCAAGACAGCGGGACAGGGGTCGAGACCCAGTACTTC. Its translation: CASSQDSGTGVETQYF.

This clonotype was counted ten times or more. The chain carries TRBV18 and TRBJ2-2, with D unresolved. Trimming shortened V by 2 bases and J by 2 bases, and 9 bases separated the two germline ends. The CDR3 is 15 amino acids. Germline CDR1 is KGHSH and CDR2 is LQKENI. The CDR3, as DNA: TGTGCCAGCTCACCAGTGGCCGAAAACACCGGGGAGCTGTTTTTT. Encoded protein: CASSPVAENTGELFF. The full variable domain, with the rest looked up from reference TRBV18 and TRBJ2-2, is NAGVMQNPRHLVRRRGQEARLRCSPMKGHSHVYWYRQLPEEGLKFMVYLQKENIIDESGMPKERFSAEFPKEGPSILRIQQVVRGDSAAYFCASSPVAENTGELFFGEGSRLTVL.